The source of this TCR beta chain is a study of T cell responses to AZD1222 COVID-19 vaccine (dated by TCRdb to about 2021). Background on the whole study: AZD1222 recipients given second doses at about 4 weeks or at about 12 weeks were pooled, since spike-specific TCR depth and breadth were not found to differ between the two schedules. TCR sequencing was performed for 230 to 250 trial participants, of whom around 200 were given two doses of AZD1222 and around 25 were given two doses of MenACWY control vaccine. Trial participants were enrolled by age into 18-55, 56-69 and 70-plus year subgroups, with roughly 150, 30 and 60 TCR-sequenced participants respectively. Paper-wide results and their limitations: Conclusions about previously exposed vaccinees are limited, since just six AZD1222 recipients were seropositive for SARS-CoV-2 at baseline. Most participants were white British and females outnumbered males, and the authors suggested that clonal diversity may have been underestimated. No day 14 peak-response samples were available, so repertoires were characterized only after the peak T cell response. Spike-specific TCR breadth and depth rose significantly after two AZD1222 doses compared with day 0 and with MenACWY recipients. The whole spike protein was spanned by vaccine-associated CD4 TCRs, and dominant responses were seen in regions 160-218 and 743-854. Reportedly, close to half of the unique spike-specific TCRs recognized epitopes lying outside the regions that are mutated in the B.1.351 and B.1.1.7 variants. In the small 56-69-year group, the increase in depth fell short of significance, most likely because of low power.

The CDR1 and CDR2 encoded by the germline V gene are SGDLS and YYNGEE. Trimmed from V: 2 bases; trimmed from J: 3 bases; junction bases lacking a gene match: 2. The CDR3 has 14 amino acids, counting the end cysteine and phenylalanine. The CDR3 DNA has 42 bases and is translated from base 1. This specimen's time point label, interpreted: baseline before first vaccination. Samples from vaccinated people were obtained from the UK trials COV001 and COV002, which included a single-blind randomized controlled phase 2/3 trial of AZD1222 (ChAdOx1 nCoV-19) in healthy adults. For TCRbeta chain sequencing, PBMC samples were collected from trial participants at day 0 and at day 28 after the second dose. This clone occurred many times. The antigen it recognizes is unknown. There are no base qualities to consult, and no much larger clone falls within one base. The CDR3 regions of human TCRbeta chains were subjected to immunosequencing. Regarding the original processing steps: Repertoire TCRs were checked for matches against a reference library of SARS-CoV-2-specific TCRs that had been generated using the MIRA antigen-specificity platform. Breadth meant the fraction of unique TCRs that were SARS-CoV-2-associated, whereas depth meant the fraction of total T cells that were SARS-CoV-2-associated. Using the MIRA data, each spike-specific TCR was assigned both to the spike region to which the TCR was reactive and to a CD4 or CD8 class. Log10-transformed breadth and depth values were compared by one-way ANOVA with Sidak's multiple comparisons tests. As stored in TCRdb, this immuneACCESS dataset retains in-frame rearrangements with V and J assigned. A fraction of the clones does not appear; measured against another copy, unresolved V genes explain less than half of the discrepancy, and the remainder lacks a known reason. The V and J calls and clone size are taken from that table; D and trimming were inferred from the DNA. Counted in this sample were more than 70,000 clones; about 85% of them appeared once. Jointly, the top ten make up about an eighth of the sample.

The sequencing here drew on peripheral blood, taken on day 0 of AZD1222 vaccination. This receptor was identified in an adult in good health. The chain joins TRBV9 to TRBJ2-7, and 10 bases in between align with TRBD1. Here is the DNA: TGTGCCAGCAGCGTCCGGACAGGGGGCTACGAGCAGTACTTC. Its protein product is CASSVRTGGYEQYF.